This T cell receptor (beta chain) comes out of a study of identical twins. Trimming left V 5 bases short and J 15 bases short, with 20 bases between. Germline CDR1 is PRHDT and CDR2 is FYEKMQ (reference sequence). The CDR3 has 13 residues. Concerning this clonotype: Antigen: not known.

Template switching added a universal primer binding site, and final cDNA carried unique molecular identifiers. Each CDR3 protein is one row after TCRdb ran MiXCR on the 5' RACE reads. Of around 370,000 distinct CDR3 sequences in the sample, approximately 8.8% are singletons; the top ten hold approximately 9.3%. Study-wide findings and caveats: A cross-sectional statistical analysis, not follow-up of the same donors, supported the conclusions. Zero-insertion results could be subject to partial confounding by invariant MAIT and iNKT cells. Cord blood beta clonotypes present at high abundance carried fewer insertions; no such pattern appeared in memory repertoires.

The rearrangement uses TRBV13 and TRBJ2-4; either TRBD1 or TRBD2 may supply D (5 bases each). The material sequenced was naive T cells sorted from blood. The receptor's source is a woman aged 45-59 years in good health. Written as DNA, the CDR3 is TGTGCCAGCAGCGCCCGGGACCACCCCGTGGTGTACTTC. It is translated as CASSARDHPVVYF.